Listed here are 23 T cell receptor beta chains from one sample, sequenced in a study of T-cell reconstitution after alpha-beta-depleted transplantation in children. The TCRbeta library incorporated unique molecular identifiers. One entry per CDR3 protein results from TCRdb running MiXCR on the PCR reads. The table has about 410,000 distinct CDR3 sequences, approximately 20% seen once. This sample comprised PBMCs from the stem cell graft donor, obtained from the stem cell graft. The receptors shown here come from a human donor who donated a stem cell graft to a child with acute myeloid leukemia.

The chain links TRBV5-1 to TRBJ2-5, with D possibly matching TRBD2 (5 bases). There are 15 residues in the CDR3. Trimming removed 0 bases at V and 5 bases at J, with 14 bases between. CDR1 is SGHRS, CDR2 YFSETQ, per germline. Here the CDR3 DNA reads TGCGCCAGCAGCTTGGGGAGGCCTATTCGGGAGACCCAGTACTTC. This translates into CASSLGRPIRETQYF. Combining the CDR3 with reference TRBV5-1 and TRBJ2-5 gives the whole variable domain KAGVTQTPRYLIKTRGQQVTLSCSPISGHRSVSWYQQTPGQGLQFLFEYFSETQRNKGNFPGRFSGRQFSNSRSEMNVSTLELGDSALYLCASSLGRPIRETQYFGPGTRLLVL.

This clonotype was detected many times. The CDR3 protein is CSASISTDEQFF. Here the CDR3 DNA reads TGCAGTGCTAGCATTAGCACCGATGAGCAGTTCTTC. The J gene is TRBJ2-1, the V gene TRBV20-1; D gene ambiguous. Per the germline V gene, CDR1 is DFQATT and CDR2 is SNEGSKA (reference sequence). This CDR3 is built from 12 residues. Trimming shortened V by 3 bases and J by 8 bases, and 11 bases separated the two germline ends.

This clonotype appeared many times. This chain links TRBV12-3 or TRBV12-4 with TRBJ1-1; no firm D call. The CDR3 has 14 amino acids. Between the trimmed V and J ends, which lost 2 bases and 3 bases, there was a span of 10 bases. The CDR3 spells CASSLIGWDTEAFF. CDR3 DNA sequence: TGTGCCAGCAGTTTAATCGGTTGGGACACTGAAGCTTTCTTT.

In this sample, this clonotype turned up many times. The V call is TRBV12-3 or TRBV12-4, the J call TRBJ2-3, with 14 bases that match TRBD2. The CDR3 is made up of 14 amino acids. V trimming: 7 bases; J trimming: 7 bases; junction bases outside the gene matches: 4. This CDR3 reads CASTGTSGSYTQYF. CDR3 in DNA: TGTGCCAGCACCGGGACTAGCGGGAGTTATACGCAGTATTTT.

The chain has TRBV20-1 and TRBJ2-3; 10 nucleotides match TRBD2. Germline lookup yields CDR1 DFQATT and CDR2 SNEGSKA (reference sequence). The V gene end was trimmed by 3 bases and the J gene end by 3 bases; junction bases not matched to a gene: 6. This CDR3 comprises 15 residues. The CDR3 bases are TGCAGTGCTAGGGCCCCGGGACTAGCGACAGATACGCAGTATTTT. It translates to CSARAPGLATDTQYF.

In this sample, this clonotype turned up many times. The rearrangement uses TRBV15 and TRBJ2-1; D may be TRBD2 (6 bases). The CDR3 loop spans 17 amino acids. The V end was cut by 2 bases, the J end by 5 bases, with 19 bases between. Germline loops: CDR1 LNHNV, CDR2 YYDKDF (reference sequence). The CDR3 nucleotides are TGTGCCACCAGCAGATATGAGAGGACGGGAGTTAACAATGAGCAGTTCTTC. Its protein is CATSRYERTGVNNEQFF.

This rearrangement joins TRBV12-3 or TRBV12-4 to TRBJ2-1; 10 bases fit TRBD2. The CDR3 covers 16 residues. J was trimmed by 7 bases and V by 5 bases; bases with no gene match: 11. In DNA form, the CDR3 reads TGTGCCAGCAGTCCCCTGTTAGCGGGAGGTTCAAATGAGCAGTTCTTC. Amino acid sequence: CASSPLLAGGSNEQFF.

This clonotype was seen only once. A clone one base away is much larger, so this may be a read error. This chain uses TRBV3-1 with TRBJ2-5, with 7 bases aligning to TRBD1. Trimming at V came to 10 bases and at J to 6 bases, leaving 14 bases not matched to a gene. The CDR3 is made up of 14 amino acids. CDR1 is LGHDT, CDR2 YNNKEL, per germline (reference sequence). Written as DNA, the CDR3 is TGTGCCATCAGTTCGACGGACAGGTCGAAGACCCAGTACTTC. Its translation: CAISSTDRSKTQYF.

In this sample, this clonotype turned up many times. The rearrangement links TRBV3-1 to TRBJ1-1; weak D call: TRBD1 (5 bases). The CDR3 runs to 14 residues. The ends were cut back, 5 bases at V and 1 base at J, with 11 bases in the middle. Germline V gives CDR1 LGHDT, CDR2 YNNKEL (reference sequence). The CDR3 sequence: CASSRGFGNTEAFF. CDR3 bases: TGTGCCAGCAGCAGGGGATTTGGGAACACTGAAGCTTTCTTT.

This clonotype was observed at least ten times. J is TRBJ2-1 and V is TRBV18; D is undetermined. Germline CDR1 and CDR2: KGHSH and LQKENI. V gave up 5 bases and J gave up 10 bases, with 15 bases separating them. This CDR3 has 13 amino acids. The CDR3 region is CASSVDPKGEQFF. The CDR3 coding sequence is TGTGCCAGCTCAGTCGACCCCAAGGGAGAGCAGTTCTTC.

This clonotype turned up a few times. The DNA for the CDR3 is TGCAGCGTTGTAGGATACCGATACGAGCAGTACTTC. Translating gives CSVVGYRYEQYF. V gene TRBV29-1 combines with J gene TRBJ2-7; D call uncertain. V was pared by 4 bases and J by 4 bases, with 11 bases between. Germline-derived CDR1 and CDR2 are SQVTM and ANQGSEA. This CDR3 spans 12 amino acids.

The rearrangement joins TRBV12-3 or TRBV12-4 to TRBJ2-1; 10 bases fit TRBD2. The length of the CDR3 is 17 residues. Trimming removed 6 bases from V and 0 bases from J; junction bases left unmatched: 8. CDR3 sequence reads: CASSLSGRISSYNEQFF. The CDR3 DNA is TGTGCCAGCAGCCTTAGCGGGAGGATATCCTCCTACAATGAGCAGTTCTTC.

This clonotype has ten or more counts. The V and J genes are TRBV2 and TRBJ2-7; unclear D gene. In germline, CDR1 is SNHLY, CDR2 FYNNEI. Trimming shortened V by 6 bases and J by 3 bases, and 12 bases separated the two germline ends. CDR3 length equals 13 residues. The CDR3 protein is CASRGRAGYEQYF. The CDR3 DNA reads as TGTGCCAGCAGGGGTAGAGCCGGCTACGAGCAGTACTTC. The full variable domain, in which reference TRBV2 and TRBJ2-7 provide the parts outside the CDR3, is EPEVTQTPSHQVTQMGQEVILRCVPISNHLYFYWYRQILGQKVEFLVSFYNNEISEKSEIFDDQFSVERPDGSNFTLKIRSTKLEDSAMYFCASRGRAGYEQYFGPGTRLTVT.

This clonotype occurred a few times. The chain is built from TRBV15 and TRBJ2-7; the D gene is possibly TRBD2 (5 bases). Germline CDR1 is LNHNV and CDR2 is YYDKDF (reference sequence). V was pared by 0 bases and J by 6 bases, with 9 bases between. This CDR3 has 13 amino acids. The DNA for the CDR3 is TGTGCCACCAGCAGAGATGCGGGTTTCGAGCAGTACTTC. This codes for CATSRDAGFEQYF.

The table lists this clonotype with a few counts. The genes are TRBV12-3 or TRBV12-4 and TRBJ2-2; 11 nucleotides line up with TRBD2. J lost 12 bases, V lost 4 bases, and 13 bases had no gene match. The CDR3 sequence is 16 residues long. The CDR3 spells CASSSIPGLAAAKLFF. The CDR3 DNA reads TGTGCCAGCAGTTCCATACCGGGACTAGCGGCGGCGAAGCTGTTTTTT.

CDR3 sequence (DNA): TGTGCCAGCGGAAAGGACAGCACCTACGAGCAGTACTTC. It specifies CASGKDSTYEQYF. This rearrangement joins TRBV2 to TRBJ2-7; a possible D gene is TRBD1 (6 bases). Germline CDR1 reads SNHLY; CDR2 reads FYNNEI. The CDR3 has 13 amino acids. Trimming stripped 8 bases from V and 2 bases from J, with 13 bases between.

The chain has TRBV27 and TRBJ1-1; TRBD1 matches 7 bases. The CDR3 has 13 amino acids. CDR1 is MNHEY, CDR2 SMNVEV, per germline (reference sequence). V lost 6 bases to trimming and J lost 4 bases; unmatched junction nucleotides: 5. The CDR3, as DNA: TGTGCCAGCAGCATGGCAGGGGGCACTGAAGCTTTCTTT. This gives the protein CASSMAGGTEAFF.

This CDR3 reads CASSFGVAGPDTQYF. The CDR3 bases are TGTGCCAGCAGCTTCGGGGTAGCGGGCCCAGATACGCAGTATTTT. J is TRBJ2-3 and V is TRBV7-8, with 7 bases lining up with TRBD2. The V and J ends lost 3 bases and 4 bases, in that order; junction bases with no gene match: 7. Germline V lookup: CDR1 SGHVS, CDR2 FQNEAQ. This CDR3 is 15 amino acids long.

This chain joins TRBV4-1 and TRBJ2-6; 8 nucleotides line up with TRBD1. The CDR3 sequence is 19 residues long. Germline V lookup: CDR1 MGHRA, CDR2 YSYEKL. V gave up 0 bases and J gave up 2 bases; unmatched junction bases: 9. CDR3 sequence reads: CASSQELRTGTPGANVLTF. The CDR3 bases are TGCGCCAGCAGCCAAGAACTTCGGACAGGGACTCCTGGGGCCAACGTCCTGACTTTC.

This clonotype appeared many times. The chain combines TRBV20-1 with TRBJ2-7; 9 nucleotides agree with TRBD1. The V gene end was trimmed by 6 bases and the J gene end by 2 bases; junction bases not matched to a gene: 8. The CDR3 is made up of 14 amino acids. Germline V lookup: CDR1 DFQATT, CDR2 SNEGSKA (reference sequence). DNA for the CDR3: TGCAGTGCCCCTAGACAGGGGGGCGCCTACGAGCAGTACTTC. This codes for CSAPRQGGAYEQYF.

This chain connects TRBV28 to TRBJ2-4; 13 positions match TRBD2. CDR3 length: 16 residues. Germline trimming cut 6 bases from V and 6 bases from J; bases unmatched to any gene: 8. Per the germline V gene, CDR1 is MDHEN and CDR2 is SYDVKM. CDR3 coding DNA: TGTGCCAGCAGCCTCGGGACTAGCGGGATCGGAAACATTCAGTACTTC. The encoded protein is CASSLGTSGIGNIQYF.

This clonotype has a count of ten or more. V is TRBV6-5 and J is TRBJ2-1; 9 bases fit TRBD2. The CDR3 extends over 15 amino acids. Germline V gene sequence: CDR1 MNHEY, CDR2 SVGAGI. The V gene end was trimmed by 2 bases and the J gene end by 11 bases; junction bases not matched to a gene: 10. This CDR3 is CASSYRRVAGDKQFF. CDR3 DNA sequence: TGTGCCAGCAGTTACCGGAGGGTAGCGGGAGATAAGCAGTTCTTC.

There are many counts of this clonotype. The CDR3 loop is CAITDLDRPAGDTQYF. DNA of the CDR3: TGTGCCATCACTGACCTGGACAGGCCGGCGGGAGATACGCAGTATTTT. The chain employs TRBV10-3 and TRBJ2-3, with 7 bases lining up with TRBD1. Germline V CDR1 and CDR2: ENHRY, SYGVKD. J gave up 5 bases and V 7 bases, and 15 bases lay outside the gene matches. The CDR3 has 16 amino acids.